This T cell receptor beta chain was identified in a study of cytomegalovirus exposure and HLA in healthy donors (dated by TCRdb to 2015 to 2018). For the wider study: An earlier analysis of roughly 610 of the donors reported about 260 Gb of sequence data and roughly 120 million unique TCR beta sequences obtained from around 180 million T cells. An early release covering about 600 HLA-typed donors comprised approximately 300 gigabases of sequencing data and 85 million to 100 million unique TCR sequences. The genetic ancestry cluster associated with self-reported Caucasian donors included 80% to 90% of the roughly 380 genotyped donors. The study aimed to test whether signatures of past pathogen exposure could be identified by cataloging public T cell receptors. The study used immunosequencing to profile the T cell repertoires of about 670 subjects and linked those repertoires to cytomegalovirus serostatus. In addition to the first cohort of 666 subjects, a separate validation cohort of 120 different subjects was used. To predict cytomegalovirus infection status, the study brought together high-throughput TCR immunosequencing, statistical association of individual TCRs with disease status, and machine learning. A later analysis re-analyzed previously published TCR beta repertoires from several hundred donors and added high-resolution HLA genotyping to study TCR occurrence patterns. Rather than using new phenotypic data, the later analysis identified candidate immune exposures from TCR beta sequences and from how often those sequences occurred across donors. In an earlier analysis of 587 of the donors, high-throughput TCR beta sequencing was used to judge whether each TCR beta V gene segment behaved as functional or pseudogenic. Alongside the repertoire data, information on donor age, sex, ethnicity and CMV serostatus was compiled. In a later genetic analysis, genome-wide SNP genotypes for about 55% of the 666 donors were used, and that subset was treated as a discovery cohort. Every discovery cohort repertoire had been produced on one sequencing platform. Class I and class II HLA loci were covered by the typing at four-digit resolution. Typing coverage varied by locus: roughly 629-640 donors for A, B, C, DRB1 and DQB1; roughly 560 for DQA1; about 570 for DPA1; about 450 for DPB1. Several DR-DQ haplotypes were treated as single units for association and clustering because of strong linkage in the cohort. Among 398 genotyped donors of the cohort, an average of approximately 220,000 unique TCR beta nucleotide sequences was sequenced per donor, of which 15% to 20% were non-productive.

CDR3 length: 14 amino acids, cysteine to phenylalanine. CDR3 DNA is the only sequence kept; it has 42 bases, read in frame from the first base. From a lookup of the germline V gene, CDR1 and CDR2 are LGHNA and YSLEER. Ends trimmed: V by 1 base, J by 5 bases; bases unmatched to a gene: 5. The investigation overall reported the following: Correlated functional status among segregating V segments might be attributable to linkage disequilibrium, but an unknown experimental factor could not be ruled out. In vitro tests confirmed that a few of the cytomegalovirus-associated TCR beta chains recognize cytomegalovirus antigens. At a false discovery rate of 0.05, a later analysis linked around 17,000 TCR beta sequences to specific HLA alleles. A later analysis found that HLA-associated TCR beta chains were more clonally expanded and had lower generation probabilities than equally common non-associated chains. In a later analysis, several top co-occurrence clusters were reported to appear linked to parvovirus B19, influenza, CMV and Epstein-Barr virus. Across donors, most TCR sequences were observed very rarely, whereas some public TCRs were present in many individuals. A further reported finding was that TCR beta sequences accurately predicted the HLA-A and HLA-B alleles for most subjects in the first cohort. A group of highly shared sequence variants was considered likely to be a technical artifact of the sequencing pipeline. In an earlier analysis of approximately 590 of the donors, most TCR beta V segments appeared in productive rearrangements about 87% or about 30% of the time, broadly matching IMGT annotations. Because HLA typing was missing for some donors at each locus, association tests included only the typed subset. A later genetic analysis reported fewer N-insertions in productive TCRs among donors in an Asian-associated ancestry cluster than the approximately 670-donor mean. Roughly 15 rarely observed V segments, including chromosome 9 orphons, were excluded from the earlier analysis of several hundred of the donors because counts were too low. Cytomegalovirus status was reported to be diagnosed by the classifier with high specificity and sensitivity in both the original and validation cohorts. An association between a missense DCLRE1C variant and V-gene and J-gene trimming of TCR beta chains was found in a later genetic analysis and replicated in an independent cohort. According to a later analysis, most CMV-associated TCR beta chains appeared to be HLA-restricted, and the HLA associations seemed to be driven largely by CMV exposure. Roughly uniform sequencing depth across donors was assumed in presence/absence analyses, although this assumption may not hold. Immune exposure information for the cohort was limited to CMV serostatus. A total of roughly 160 TCR beta chains were listed by the study as associated with cytomegalovirus. The authors suggested that the approach could potentially be extended to other disease states and immunological phenotypes. A later analysis found that TCR association rates varied across HLA loci, with DRB1 alleles showing the most associated TCRs and HLA-C alleles the fewest. The 87-base-pair reads could not distinguish some IMGT-functional V segments, including TRBV6-2 and TRBV6-3, so those segments were excluded. Only TCR beta chains were sequenced in this cohort, and the absence of alpha or paired-chain data limited detectable features. Strong co-occurrence of HLA alleles, especially DR and DQ, made assigning TCR associations to individual alleles difficult.

Remarks on this clone: Its antigen remains undetermined. No quality values exist for individual bases; no much larger clone is one base distant.

The cohort was made up of several hundred healthy bone marrow donors. All cohort members were sampled while nominally healthy, although unrecorded immune exposures were likely present. The donor tested CMV seronegative and was one of the 352 seronegative cohort members. Every donor gave a peripheral blood sample, and the peripheral blood mononuclear cells from that sample were used for TCR beta sequencing. Genomic DNA extraction from the blood cell samples was performed with the Qiagen DNeasy Blood Extraction Kit. The library relied on the immunoSEQ multiplex PCR assay. The multiplex PCR relied on a mix of 60 forward primers for TCR Vbeta segments and 13 reverse primers for TCR Jbeta segments. The CDR3 region of rearranged TCR beta genes was amplified from genomic DNA with a multiplex PCR assay. On the Illumina HiSeq System, the amplified TCR beta libraries were sequenced as 87-base-pair reads. The authors processed their data as follows. Across the 670 or so repertoires, a later analysis counted 60 million to 90 million unique TCR beta chains, some 11 million of which were shared by at least two donors. Raw reads were error-corrected and collapsed into unique sequences with a nearest-neighbor algorithm that merged closely related sequences to remove PCR and sequencing errors. CDR3 sequences were aligned to IMGT reference sequences to assign V, D and J gene segments. For a sequence to be retained, a match of at least six nucleotides was required to both a V gene segment and a J gene segment. A rearrangement counted as productive if the CDR3 had no stop codons and remained in frame with V and J, and every other rearrangement counted as non-productive. CDR3 was defined by IMGT convention, running from the second conserved V-encoded cysteine to the conserved J-encoded phenylalanine. The earlier analysis of more than 450 of the donors excluded sequences that lacked an unambiguous match to a single V gene segment. In an earlier analysis of some 590 of the donors, a V segment was called functional when productive rearrangements were above 56.7%, and segregating when the standard deviation between donors exceeded 5%. To diagnose cytomegalovirus status from the catalog of TCR beta chain sequences, a statistical classification framework was built. A later analysis assigned V and J genes by comparing TCR nucleotide sequences with IMGT/GENE-DB human TR gene sequences. Using the TCRdist pipeline, a later analysis assigned CDR3 sequences along with most-parsimonious VDJ recombination scenarios. In a later analysis, every TCR beta chain was defined by the combination of its CDR3 amino acid sequence and its V-gene family, and reads without a unique V-gene family were dropped. In a later analysis, 500 to 700 highly shared, low-generation-probability nucleotide sequences were removed to address suspected cross-contamination and a sequencing artifact. For each public chain, a later analysis derived a clonal expansion index from normalized ranks of inferred template counts within each repertoire. In a later analysis, generation probabilities were computed with a VDJ recombination model fitted to out-of-frame rearrangements, and the resulting probabilities were checked against IGoR. A later analysis scored TCR-TCR, TCR-HLA and TCR-CMV co-occurrence with hypergeometric tests, applying a repertoire-size bias correction to TCR pairs. To estimate false discovery rates, a later analysis permuted the HLA or CMV assignments 20 times. A later analysis grouped co-occurring TCRs with DBSCAN, adding TCRdist sequence similarity when clustering within HLA-allele-positive subsets. Repertoires with fewer than 30,000 or more than 120,000 public chains, plus five repertoires with anomalous nucleotide sharing, were excluded from co-occurrence clustering. TCRdb re-hosts the immuneACCESS table, in-frame sequences only. Its copies lack some clones; in the studies checked, an unresolved V gene accounts for under half of them, and the cause for the rest is not known. That table supplies the V and J calls and clone size; D and trimming were determined from the DNA. For this sample the table gives 85,000 to 130,000 clones, of which 78% were detected only once. Around 1.5% of the sample goes to the ten largest clones.

Sequenced: PBMCs. Rearrangement joined TRBV4-3 to TRBJ2-7; TRBD2 agrees with 7 junctional bases. This TCR derives from a woman in her forties in good health and CMV-seronegative. The DNA sequence is TGCGCCAGCAGCCAAGCGAGACTAGCCCACGAGCAGTACTTC. Protein translation: CASSQARLAHEQYF.